These 8 T cell receptor beta chains came from one sample sequenced in a study of blood T cell repertoires in COVID-19. Method: immunoSEQ multiplex PCR; TCRdb's copy keeps in-frame clones and lacks some. The sample lists about 190,000 clones, around 86% occurring once. Material: PBMCs or T cells enriched from blood (not recorded which). The receptors were sampled from a man aged 35-49 years with acute COVID-19.

This clone has a handful of counts. This chain joins TRBV6-5 and TRBJ2-7; 7 bases map to TRBD2. Per the germline V gene, CDR1 is MNHEY and CDR2 is SVGAGI. J gave up 5 bases and V 6 bases, and 7 bases lay outside the gene matches. This CDR3 spans 13 amino acids. CDR3 region: CASRGGSGNEQYF. The CDR3 nucleotides read TGTGCCAGCAGGGGCGGGAGCGGCAACGAGCAGTACTTC.

V and J are TRBV6-1 and TRBJ1-2; no reliable D call. CDR3 length equals 14 residues. CDR1 is MNHNS, CDR2 SASEGT, per germline. V was cut by 3 bases and J by 7 bases, with 15 bases left in between. This CDR3 is CASSDGRRGVGYTF. The DNA for the CDR3 is TGTGCCAGCAGTGACGGCAGGCGGGGAGTTGGCTACACCTTC.

V gene TRBV27 combines with J gene TRBJ2-1; 11 bases line up with TRBD2. The CDR3 has 17 residues. CDR1 and CDR2 (germline): MNHEY, SMNVEV (reference sequence). V shed 3 bases, J shed 8 bases, and the junction held 12 bases outside the gene matches. The CDR3 region has the DNA TGTGCCAGCAGTTTTTTAACTAGCGGGAGTATCAAGTATGAGCAGTTCTTC. This encodes CASSFLTSGSIKYEQFF.

V usage is TRBV7-9 and J usage is TRBJ2-3, with D perhaps TRBD1 (5 bases). The length of the CDR3 is 16 residues. V was shortened by 5 bases and J by 2 bases, with 17 bases between the two germline ends. CDR1 is SEHNR and CDR2 is FQNEAQ in the germline V gene (reference sequence). The DNA of the CDR3 is TGTGCCAGCAGCCCTCACAGGAAAACGGACACAGATACGCAGTATTTT. Its translation: CASSPHRKTDTDTQYF.

This clone has only a few counts. The chain uses TRBV13 and TRBJ2-3; a possible D gene is TRBD2 (6 bases). CDR1 and CDR2 (germline): PRHDT, FYEKMQ (reference sequence). V shed 7 bases and J shed 6 bases, with 17 bases lying between them. The CDR3 spans 14 residues. CDR3 sequence (DNA): TGTGCCAGCACCGACTCCCGGGGGAGCGATACGCAGTATTTT. Its translation: CASTDSRGSDTQYF. Looking up the rest from reference TRBV13 and TRBJ2-3 gives the full variable domain: AAGVIQSPRHLIKEKRETATLKCYPIPRHDTVYWYQQGPGQDPQFLISFYEKMQSDKGSIPDRFSAQQFSDYHSELNMSSLELGDSALYFCASTDSRGSDTQYFGPGTRLTVL.

The chain joins TRBV7-9 to TRBJ2-5; a possible D gene is TRBD2 (6 bases). The CDR3 has 15 residues. V lost 5 bases and J lost 7, with 20 bases in between. CDR1 and CDR2 (germline): SEHNR, FQNEAQ (reference sequence). The CDR3 DNA reads TGTGCCAGCAGCCCCGCTGCGGGACGACCAGGGACCCAGTACTTC. Its translation is CASSPAAGRPGTQYF. The full variable domain, in which reference TRBV7-9 and TRBJ2-5 provide the parts outside the CDR3, is DTGVSQNPRHKITKRGQNVTFRCDPISEHNRLYWYRQTLGQGPEFLTYFQNEAQLEKSRLLSDRFSAERPKGSFSTLEIQRTEQGDSAMYLCASSPAAGRPGTQYFGPGTRLLVL.

The CDR3 here is CATSDTALARADTQYF. The CDR3 nucleotides are TGTGCCACCAGTGATACCGCCCTAGCGCGGGCAGATACGCAGTATTTT. The chain carries TRBV24-1 and TRBJ2-3; a possible D gene is TRBD2 (6 bases). Germline CDR1 and CDR2: KGHDR and SFDVKD. The V end lost 3 bases, the J end lost 4 bases, and 16 bases lay between the germline ends. The CDR3 has 16 residues.

CDR3 in DNA: TGTGCCAGCAGCCCGGGACGGACTAGCGGGAGCACCGGGGAGCTGTTTTTT. Translation: CASSPGRTSGSTGELFF. V usage is TRBV5-4 and J usage is TRBJ2-2; 13 nucleotides agree with TRBD2. J was trimmed by 4 bases and V by 4 bases; bases with no gene match: 7. Per germline, CDR1 SGHNT and CDR2 YYREEE (reference sequence). The CDR3 is 17 amino acids. Full variable domain (outside the CDR3, taken from reference TRBV5-4 and TRBJ2-2): ETGVTQSPTHLIKTRGQQVTLRCSSQSGHNTVSWYQQALGQGPQFIFQYYREEENGRGNFPPRFSGLQFPNYSSELNVNALELDDSALYLCASSPGRTSGSTGELFFGEGSRLTVL.